This entry lists 22 T cell receptor beta chains sequenced from one sample in a study of cytomegalovirus exposure and HLA in healthy donors. The study ran its PCR with 60 Vbeta and 13 Jbeta primers. Profiling relied on immunoSEQ multiplex PCR, and the TCRdb table lists in-frame clones only, not all of them. The table has 110,000 to 150,000 clones, approximately 80% seen once. Sequenced: PBMCs. These receptors came from a male donor in good health and CMV-seronegative.

V is TRBV7-9 and J is TRBJ2-2; TRBD2 might be the D (5 bases). In germline, CDR1 is SEHNR, CDR2 FQNEAQ (reference sequence). V was cut by 0 bases and J by 0 bases, with 11 bases left in between. The CDR3 has 17 amino acids. CDR3 region: CASSLASVTTNTGELFF. The CDR3 region has the DNA TGTGCCAGCAGCTTAGCTAGCGTCACGACGAACACCGGGGAGCTGTTTTTT. The whole variable domain, remainder taken from reference TRBV7-9 and TRBJ2-2, is DTGVSQNPRHKITKRGQNVTFRCDPISEHNRLYWYRQTLGQGPEFLTYFQNEAQLEKSRLLSDRFSAERPKGSFSTLEIQRTEQGDSAMYLCASSLASVTTNTGELFFGEGSRLTVL.

CDR3 in amino acids: CAISAGTPLTYEQYF. The CDR3 DNA reads TGTGCCATCAGTGCTGGGACTCCCCTAACCTACGAGCAGTACTTC. This rearrangement joins TRBV10-3 to TRBJ2-7; D possibly corresponds to TRBD2 (6 bases). Between the trimmed V and J ends, which lost 4 bases and 2 bases, there was a span of 15 bases. The CDR3 loop spans 15 amino acids. Germline CDR1 reads ENHRY; CDR2 reads SYGVKD.

This sequence joins TRBV11-2 and TRBJ1-1; 7 nucleotides match TRBD1. From germline, CDR1 is SGHAT and CDR2 FQNNGV. V lost 5 bases to trimming and J lost 4 bases; unmatched junction nucleotides: 7. The CDR3 runs 14 residues. CDR3 residues: CASSPTTGSTEAFF. DNA of the CDR3: TGTGCCAGCAGCCCGACGACAGGGAGCACTGAAGCTTTCTTT.

This chain links TRBV7-9 with TRBJ1-1; tentative D call: TRBD1 (6 bases). This CDR3 has 14 amino acids. Germline CDR1 SEHNR, CDR2 FQNEAQ (reference sequence). V was pared by 3 bases and J by 1 base, with 9 bases between. The CDR3 coding sequence is TGTGCCAGCAGCTTTCGAGGGGGGAACACTGAAGCTTTCTTT. Residues: CASSFRGGNTEAFF.

The chain is built from TRBV11-2 and TRBJ1-3, with TRBD1 identical over 9 bases. The J segment lost 7 bases and the V segment lost 5 bases, leaving 6 bases of the junction unmatched. This CDR3 contains 14 residues. Per germline, CDR1 SGHAT and CDR2 FQNNGV. The CDR3 reads CASSPGTGSNTIYF. CDR3 in DNA: TGTGCCAGCAGCCCCGGGACAGGGTCGAACACCATATATTTT. The full variable domain, with the rest looked up from reference TRBV11-2 and TRBJ1-3, is EAGVAQSPRYKIIEKRQSVAFWCNPISGHATLYWYQQILGQGPKLLIQFQNNGVVDDSQLPKDRFSAERLKGVDSTLKIQPAKLEDSAVYLCASSPGTGSNTIYFGEGSWLTVV.

The gene calls are TRBV5-1 and TRBJ2-2, with D unclear. This CDR3 spans 13 amino acids. The germline V gene has CDR1 SGHRS and CDR2 YFSETQ. V lost 3 bases, J lost 2 bases, and 5 bases lay in between. The CDR3 sequence: CASSSTNTGELFF. For the CDR3, the DNA is TGCGCCAGCAGCTCAACTAACACCGGGGAGCTGTTTTTT.

V and J are TRBV5-4 and TRBJ2-7, with TRBD1 matching 7 bases. V lost 5 bases to trimming and J lost 6 bases; unmatched junction nucleotides: 5. From germline, CDR1 is SGHNT and CDR2 YYREEE (reference sequence). The CDR3 extends over 12 amino acids. DNA of the CDR3: TGTGCCAGCAGACAGCCAGGGGGCGAGCAGTACTTC. Translation: CASRQPGGEQYF.

J is TRBJ1-6 and V is TRBV4-1; D is unresolved. From germline, CDR1 is MGHRA and CDR2 YSYEKL. There are 18 residues in the CDR3. V was trimmed by 4 bases and J by 0 bases, leaving 16 bases between them. CDR3 in DNA: TGCGCCAGCAGCCGGGCTCAGGCAGGCGACTCCTATAATTCACCCCTCCACTTT. It specifies CASSRAQAGDSYNSPLHF.

The chain joins TRBV4-2 to TRBJ1-3; D not certain. Germline CDR1 LGHNA, CDR2 YNFKEQ. The length of the CDR3 is 15 residues. Trimming removed 0 bases from V and 4 bases from J, with 10 bases in between. CDR3: CASSQDQTGGNTIYF. CDR3 bases: TGTGCCAGCAGCCAAGATCAGACGGGAGGAAACACCATATATTTT.

CDR3: CASSLTSGGSYEQYF. DNA for the CDR3: TGCGCCAGCAGCTTGACTAGCGGGGGCTCCTACGAGCAGTACTTC. V usage is TRBV5-1 and J usage is TRBJ2-7; the match to TRBD2 covers 11 bases. The germline CDR1 and CDR2 sequences are SGHRS and YFSETQ. The CDR3 totals 15 residues. The V and J ends lost 1 base and 0 bases, in that order; junction bases with no gene match: 0.

This clone was detected once. V usage is TRBV28 and J usage is TRBJ2-7; D is possibly TRBD1 (6 bases). Germline V lookup: CDR1 MDHEN, CDR2 SYDVKM. Trimming left V 4 bases short and J 3 bases short, with 16 bases between. The CDR3 is 15 amino acids. The CDR3 sequence: CASSSQGTLRYEQYF. The CDR3 coding sequence is TGTGCCAGCAGTTCCCAGGGGACGCTACGCTACGAGCAGTACTTC.

The chain links TRBV9 to TRBJ1-6; 7 bases are a match to TRBD1. This CDR3 is 14 amino acids long. Germline V gives CDR1 SGDLS, CDR2 YYNGEE. Trimming removed 4 bases from V and 8 bases from J; junction bases left unmatched: 6. CDR3 nucleotides: TGTGCCAGCAGCAAGACAGGGCAAGATTCACCCCTCCACTTT. Amino acids: CASSKTGQDSPLHF.

The V and J genes are TRBV11-2 and TRBJ2-5; 8 bases agree with TRBD1. This CDR3 region has 15 residues. Germline lookup yields CDR1 SGHAT and CDR2 FQNNGV. Trimming cost V 0 bases and J 5 bases; bases outside gene matches: 5. The CDR3 reads CASSLERTGLETQYF. The CDR3 nucleotides are TGTGCCAGCAGCTTAGAAAGGACAGGGCTCGAGACCCAGTACTTC.

V is TRBV7-9 and J is TRBJ1-3; perhaps TRBD1 as D (5 bases). The CDR3 totals 19 residues. Trimming cost V 1 base and J 0 bases, with 19 bases left between them. Germline V lookup: CDR1 SEHNR, CDR2 FQNEAQ (reference sequence). This CDR3 is CASSLGLYRSRHSGNTIYF. DNA of the CDR3: TGTGCCAGCAGCTTAGGGCTTTACAGGTCTCGGCACTCTGGAAACACCATATATTTT.

This clone was seen more than once but under ten times. This sequence joins TRBV19 and TRBJ2-7, with 8 bases aligning to TRBD1. The V and J ends lost 9 bases and 6 bases, in that order; junction bases with no gene match: 10. This CDR3 contains 13 residues. Germline assignment: CDR1 LNHDA and CDR2 SQIVND (reference sequence). The CDR3 coding sequence is TGTGCCAGCAGTGGTCAGGGGGCCGGCGAGCAGTACTTC. This sequence encodes CASSGQGAGEQYF.

The V call is TRBV7-8, the J call TRBJ2-7; D may be TRBD2 (6 bases). The ends were cut back, 2 bases at V and 7 bases at J, with 15 bases in the middle. Germline CDR1 and CDR2: SGHVS and FQNEAQ. The CDR3 is 14 residues long. This chain's CDR3 is CASSLSTGVGEQYF. In DNA form, the CDR3 reads TGTGCCAGCAGCTTATCCACGGGGGTCGGGGAGCAGTACTTC.

This clone was detected a few times. J is TRBJ1-4 and V is TRBV2, with no clear D. V lost 1 base and J lost 8, with 5 bases in between. The CDR3 runs 12 residues. Germline V lookup: CDR1 SNHLY, CDR2 FYNNEI. In DNA, the CDR3 is TGTGCCAGCAGTGAAGTGACAGAAAAACTGTTTTTT. Amino acids: CASSEVTEKLFF.

This clone was counted a few times. The DNA of the CDR3 is TGTGCCAGCAGTCACACCTCGGGGACCCAGTACTTC. Protein product: CASSHTSGTQYF. V and J are TRBV6-5 and TRBJ2-5; D remains unclear. The V and J ends lost 5 bases and 7 bases respectively, with 11 bases between them. The CDR3 contains 12 residues. Germline V gives CDR1 MNHEY, CDR2 SVGAGI.

The chain recombines TRBV7-2 with TRBJ1-2; D might be TRBD1 (5 bases). Germline loops: CDR1 SGHTA, CDR2 FQGNSA. V was trimmed by 8 bases and J by 4 bases, leaving 14 bases between them. CDR3 size: 13 residues. CDR3 region: CASSTGQFYGYTF. The CDR3 nucleotides read TGTGCCAGCTCAACCGGACAATTCTATGGCTACACCTTC.

This clone was counted only a few times. The chain uses TRBV7-3 and TRBJ2-1; TRBD1 matches 7 bases. Germline CDR1 SGHTA, CDR2 FQGTGA. V lost 5 bases, J lost 1 base, and 5 bases stayed unmatched. This CDR3 spans 15 amino acids. CDR3 protein: CASSRTGQSYNEQFF. In DNA, the CDR3 is TGTGCCAGCAGCCGAACGGGACAGTCCTACAATGAGCAGTTCTTC.

The chain recombines TRBV29-1 with TRBJ2-7; D not certain. This CDR3 region has 13 residues. V lost 8 bases to trimming and J lost 0 bases, with 14 bases between them. Germline CDR1 is SQVTM and CDR2 is ANQGSEA. The CDR3, as DNA: TGCAGCACTGTGCAGGCGAACTCCTACGAGCAGTACTTC. Amino acid sequence: CSTVQANSYEQYF.

The chain carries TRBV11-2 and TRBJ1-3, with a tentative D call TRBD1 (5 bases). Trimming cost V 8 bases and J 8 bases, with 19 bases left between them. Germline assignment: CDR1 SGHAT and CDR2 FQNNGV. The CDR3 is made up of 14 amino acids. The CDR3 sequence is CASGLLMAGDTIYF. CDR3 in DNA: TGTGCCAGCGGCCTTTTGATGGCGGGGGACACCATATATTTT.